The 15 T cell receptor beta chains below come from one sample, sequenced in a study of cytomegalovirus exposure and HLA in healthy donors. The PCR was carried out with 60 Vbeta primers and 13 Jbeta primers. TCRdb keeps only in-frame clones here, not all; method: immunoSEQ multiplex PCR. This table has 150,000 to 200,000 clones, roughly 79% appearing once. The sample was PBMCs. The source is a man aged 40-49 years in good health and CMV-seronegative.

The V gene is TRBV27, the J gene TRBJ2-7; tentatively, D is TRBD1 (6 bases). V shed 3 bases and J shed 0 bases, with 12 bases lying between them. Germline assignment: CDR1 MNHEY and CDR2 SMNVEV (reference sequence). The CDR3 totals 15 residues. CDR3 in DNA: TGTGCCAGCAGTTTCCAGGGGCAAGACTCCTACGAGCAGTACTTC. Translating it yields CASSFQGQDSYEQYF.

The chain combines TRBV5-1 with TRBJ1-3; 8 bases align to TRBD1. Germline trimming cut 0 bases from V and 2 bases from J; bases unmatched to any gene: 4. This CDR3 comprises 16 residues. CDR1 is SGHRS and CDR2 is YFSETQ in the germline V gene. CDR3 protein: CASSLGGQGTGNTIYF. The DNA of the CDR3 is TGCGCCAGCAGCTTGGGAGGACAGGGAACTGGAAACACCATATATTTT.

This chain joins TRBV9 and TRBJ2-5; TRBD2 matches at 10 bases. CDR1 and CDR2 from the germline V gene are SGDLS and YYNGEE. V was pared by 0 bases and J by 0 bases, with 5 bases of the junction left unmatched. This CDR3 is 17 amino acids long. This chain's CDR3 is CASSVDRLAGDQETQYF. The CDR3 coding sequence is TGTGCCAGCAGCGTAGATCGGCTAGCGGGAGACCAAGAGACCCAGTACTTC. Based on the CDR3 plus reference TRBV9 and TRBJ2-5, the full variable domain is DSGVTQTPKHLITATGQRVTLRCSPRSGDLSVYWYQQSLDQGLQFLIQYYNGEERAKGNILERFSAQQFPDLHSELNLSSLELGDSALYFCASSVDRLAGDQETQYFGPGTRLLVL.

The V gene is TRBV29-1, the J gene TRBJ2-3, with 10 bases identical to TRBD2. This CDR3 has 14 residues. Germline CDR1 reads SQVTM; CDR2 reads ANQGSEA. With 7 bases clipped from V and 2 bases from J, the junction kept 6 bases outside the gene matches. The CDR3 here is CSADGLADTDTQYF. Here the CDR3 DNA reads TGCAGCGCCGACGGACTAGCGGACACAGATACGCAGTATTTT.

V usage is TRBV9 and J usage is TRBJ1-2; D is unresolved. CDR1 is SGDLS and CDR2 is YYNGEE in the germline V gene. The CDR3 has 13 amino acids. The germline V and J ends were trimmed by 0 bases and 10 bases, with 13 bases remaining between them. CDR3 nucleotide sequence: TGTGCCAGCAGCGTAGTGGGCAGCTCTCCCTACACCTTC. It is translated as CASSVVGSSPYTF.

The rearrangement uses TRBV9 and TRBJ1-5; TRBD1 matches at 8 bases. The CDR3 loop spans 14 amino acids. The V gene's germline CDR1 is SGDLS and CDR2 YYNGEE. The ends lost 0 bases at V and 4 bases at J; junction bases unmatched: 0. The CDR3 coding sequence is TGTGCCAGCAGCGTAGGGACAGGGAATCAGCCCCAGCATTTT. This gives the protein CASSVGTGNQPQHF.

V is TRBV27 and J is TRBJ1-2; tentatively, D is TRBD1 (5 bases). Trimming shortened V by 3 bases and J by 8 bases, and 13 bases separated the two germline ends. The CDR3 covers 13 residues. Per germline, CDR1 MNHEY and CDR2 SMNVEV (reference sequence). CDR3 residues: CASSFTGEGGYTF. As DNA, the CDR3 is TGTGCCAGCAGTTTCACGGGGGAGGGCGGCTACACCTTC.

This rearrangement joins TRBV7-3 to TRBJ1-1, with D tentatively TRBD1 (6 bases). V was clipped by 5 bases and J by 2 bases, with 9 bases between them. The length of the CDR3 is 13 residues. The germline V gene encodes CDR1 SGHTA and CDR2 FQGTGA. In DNA form, the CDR3 reads TGTGCCAGCAGCAGACAGGCCAACACTGAAGCTTTCTTT. Translation: CASSRQANTEAFF.

The chain combines TRBV29-1 with TRBJ2-5; D unresolved. Deletions cut 2 bases from V and 5 bases from J, with 12 bases between. The germline gives CDR1 SQVTM, CDR2 ANQGSEA. The CDR3 covers 13 residues. The CDR3 DNA follows: TGCAGCGTTGAATCACGGGTGCGGGAGACCCAGTACTTC. Residues: CSVESRVRETQYF.

This chain uses TRBV27 with TRBJ1-2; D might be TRBD1 (6 bases). Trimming cost V 3 bases and J 8 bases, with 16 bases left between them. Germline V lookup: CDR1 MNHEY, CDR2 SMNVEV (reference sequence). This CDR3 comprises 14 residues. CDR3 sequence reads: CASSFSRGSFGYTF. The CDR3 DNA sequence: TGTGCCAGCAGTTTTTCCAGGGGAAGTTTCGGCTACACCTTC.

There are a few counts of this clone. The rearrangement joins TRBV7-2 to TRBJ1-2, with 7 positions matching TRBD1. V shed 5 bases, J shed 3 bases, and the junction held 6 bases outside the gene matches. The CDR3 length is 14 residues. Germline V lookup: CDR1 SGHTA, CDR2 FQGNSA. CDR3 coding DNA: TGTGCCAGCAGCACCCGACAGGGAGACTATGGCTACACCTTC. As protein: CASSTRQGDYGYTF.

The V call is TRBV15, the J call TRBJ2-2; 8 bases are shared with TRBD2. With 0 bases clipped from V and 6 bases from J, the junction kept 6 bases outside the gene matches. CDR3 size: 16 residues. Germline-derived CDR1 and CDR2 are LNHNV and YYDKDF (reference sequence). The CDR3 region has the DNA TGTGCCACCAGCAGAGAATGGGCGGGAGGACCCGGGGAGCTGTTTTTT. Its translation: CATSREWAGGPGELFF.

The V call is TRBV20-1, the J call TRBJ2-7, with D uncertain. V lost 7 bases and J 1 base, leaving 8 bases between the germline ends. Per the germline V gene, CDR1 is DFQATT and CDR2 is SNEGSKA (reference sequence). This CDR3 is built from 11 residues. The CDR3 sequence is CSGAISYEQYF. The CDR3 DNA follows: TGCAGTGGGGCTATTTCCTACGAGCAGTACTTC.

The table lists this clone with a few counts. The chain is built from TRBV6-1 and TRBJ2-2; 10 bases map to TRBD2. Germline V CDR1 and CDR2: MNHNS, SASEGT. The CDR3 consists of 15 residues. V shed 2 bases and J 6 bases; nucleotides not matched to a gene: 3. For the CDR3, the DNA is TGTGCCAGCAGTGAACTAGCGGGAGAGTCCGGGGAGCTGTTTTTT. Protein: CASSELAGESGELFF.

The chain is built from TRBV6-5 and TRBJ1-1; D call uncertain. CDR1 is MNHEY, CDR2 SVGAGI, per germline. CDR3 length: 14 amino acids. V was trimmed by 4 bases and J by 1 base, leaving 10 bases between them. The DNA of the CDR3 is TGTGCCAGCAGTTTAGAGGATACGAACACTGAAGCTTTCTTT. It encodes CASSLEDTNTEAFF.